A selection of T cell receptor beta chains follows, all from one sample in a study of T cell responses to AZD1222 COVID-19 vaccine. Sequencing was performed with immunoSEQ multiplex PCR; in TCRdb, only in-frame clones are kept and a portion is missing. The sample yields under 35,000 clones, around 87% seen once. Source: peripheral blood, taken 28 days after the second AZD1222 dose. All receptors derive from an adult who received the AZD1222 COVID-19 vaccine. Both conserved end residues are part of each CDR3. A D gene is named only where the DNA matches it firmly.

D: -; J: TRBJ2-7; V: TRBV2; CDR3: CASSEGGGSYDLQYF
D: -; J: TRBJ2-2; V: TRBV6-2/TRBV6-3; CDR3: CASSSGTPYNTGELFF
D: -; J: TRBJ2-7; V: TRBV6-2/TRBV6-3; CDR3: CASSYPWGFQSYEQYF
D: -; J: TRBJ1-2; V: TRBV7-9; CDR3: CASSLPGIYGYTF
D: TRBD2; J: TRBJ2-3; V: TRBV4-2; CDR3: CASSQGGSGGQYF
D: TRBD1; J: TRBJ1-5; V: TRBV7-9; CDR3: CASSTPPGQEPRTGNQPQHF
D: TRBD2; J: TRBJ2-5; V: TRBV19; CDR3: CASSIEGSGDSRTQYF
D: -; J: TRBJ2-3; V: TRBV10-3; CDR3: CAISDGADTQYF
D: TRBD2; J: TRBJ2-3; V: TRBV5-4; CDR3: CASSGLAGGPTDTQYF
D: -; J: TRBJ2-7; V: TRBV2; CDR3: CASSGSGQGPTYEQYF
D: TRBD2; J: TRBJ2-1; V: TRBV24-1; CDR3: CATSDSTSGATYNEQFF
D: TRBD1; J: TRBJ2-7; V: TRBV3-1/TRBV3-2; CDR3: CASSQIGQGGPEQYF
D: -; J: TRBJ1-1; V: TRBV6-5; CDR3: CASSYRGRTEAFF
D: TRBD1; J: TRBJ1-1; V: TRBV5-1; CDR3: CASTPRTGGTEAFF
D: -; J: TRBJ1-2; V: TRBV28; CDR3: CASSPHGLGQDLSYTF
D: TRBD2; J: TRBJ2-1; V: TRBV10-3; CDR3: CAIGTSGGNEQFF
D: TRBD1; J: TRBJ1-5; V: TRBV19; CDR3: CASRGTGGTNQPQHF
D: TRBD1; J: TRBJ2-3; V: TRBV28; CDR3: CASSLEGQTRDTQYF
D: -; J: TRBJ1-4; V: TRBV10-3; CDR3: CAISEKRAGNEKLFF